This T cell receptor (beta chain) is from a study of T cell changes during pregnancy in multiple sclerosis. Measured with immunoSEQ multiplex PCR; TCRdb has only the in-frame clones, and not every one. The repertoire holds 95,000 to 100,000 clones, with around 90% as singletons. Unmatched junction bases numbered 3, after V lost 3 bases and J lost 7 bases. Germline CDR1 reads SGHRS; CDR2 reads YFSETQ. The CDR3 is 14 amino acids. This TCR was recovered from a female donor in good health, enrolled as a control in a pregnancy study. The V call is TRBV5-1, the J call TRBJ1-4, with 10 bases aligning to TRBD1. Specimen: peripheral blood, collected after pregnancy. For the CDR3, the DNA is TGCGCCAGCAGCTGGGGACAGGGGACTGAAAAACTGTTTTTT. Translation: CASSWGQGTEKLFF. The full variable domain, in which reference TRBV5-1 and TRBJ1-4 provide the parts outside the CDR3, is KAGVTQTPRYLIKTRGQQVTLSCSPISGHRSVSWYQQTPGQGLQFLFEYFSETQRNKGNFPGRFSGRQFSNSRSEMNVSTLELGDSALYLCASSWGQGTEKLFFGSGTQLSVL.